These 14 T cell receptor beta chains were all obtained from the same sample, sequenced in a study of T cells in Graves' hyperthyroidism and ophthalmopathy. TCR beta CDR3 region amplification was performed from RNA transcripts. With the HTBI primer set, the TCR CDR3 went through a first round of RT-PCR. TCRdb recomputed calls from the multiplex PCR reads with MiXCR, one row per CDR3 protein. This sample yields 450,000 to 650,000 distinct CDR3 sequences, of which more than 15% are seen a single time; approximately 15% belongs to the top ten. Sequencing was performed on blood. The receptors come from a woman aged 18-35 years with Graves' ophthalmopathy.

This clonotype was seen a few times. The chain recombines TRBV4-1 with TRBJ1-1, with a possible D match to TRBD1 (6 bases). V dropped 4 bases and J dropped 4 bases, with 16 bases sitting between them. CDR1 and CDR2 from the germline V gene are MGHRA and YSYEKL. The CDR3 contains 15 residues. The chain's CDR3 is CASSLQSGARTEAFF. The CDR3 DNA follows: TGCGCCAGCAGCCTCCAATCGGGGGCGCGCACTGAAGCTTTCTTT.

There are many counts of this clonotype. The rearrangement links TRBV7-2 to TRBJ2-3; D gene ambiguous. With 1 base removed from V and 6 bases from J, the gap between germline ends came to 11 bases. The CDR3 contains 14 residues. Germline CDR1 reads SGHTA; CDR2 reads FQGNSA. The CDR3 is CASSLGSRGDTQYF. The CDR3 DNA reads TGTGCCAGCAGCTTAGGGTCTAGAGGCGATACGCAGTATTTT.

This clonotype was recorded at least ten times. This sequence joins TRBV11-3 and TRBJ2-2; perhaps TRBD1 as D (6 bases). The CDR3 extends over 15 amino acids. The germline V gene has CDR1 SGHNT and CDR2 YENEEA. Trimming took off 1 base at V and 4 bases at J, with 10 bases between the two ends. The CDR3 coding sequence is TGTGCCAGCAGCTTAGTTACAGGGACCACCGGGGAGCTGTTTTTT. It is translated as CASSLVTGTTGELFF.

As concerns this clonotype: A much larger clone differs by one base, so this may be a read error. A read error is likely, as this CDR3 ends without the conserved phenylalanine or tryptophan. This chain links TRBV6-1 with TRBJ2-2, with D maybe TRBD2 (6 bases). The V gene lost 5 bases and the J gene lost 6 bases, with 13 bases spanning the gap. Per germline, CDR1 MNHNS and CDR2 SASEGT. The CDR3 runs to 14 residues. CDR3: CASSISGYAGELFL. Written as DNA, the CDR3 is TGTGCCAGCAGTATTAGCGGTTACGCCGGGGAGCTGTTTCTT.

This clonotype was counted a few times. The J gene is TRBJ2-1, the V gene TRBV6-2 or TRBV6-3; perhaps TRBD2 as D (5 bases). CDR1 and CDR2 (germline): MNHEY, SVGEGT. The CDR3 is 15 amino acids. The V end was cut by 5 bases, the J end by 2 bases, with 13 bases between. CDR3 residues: CASSDEGGTYNEQFF. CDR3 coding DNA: TGTGCCAGCAGTGACGAGGGCGGCACCTACAATGAGCAGTTCTTC.

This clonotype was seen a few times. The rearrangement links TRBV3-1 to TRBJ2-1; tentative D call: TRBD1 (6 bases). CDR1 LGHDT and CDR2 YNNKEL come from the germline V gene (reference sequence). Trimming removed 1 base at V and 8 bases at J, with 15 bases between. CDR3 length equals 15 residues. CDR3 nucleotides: TGTGCCAGCAGCCAAGGAAGGGGGAGTTGGGATGAGCAGTTCTTC. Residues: CASSQGRGSWDEQFF.

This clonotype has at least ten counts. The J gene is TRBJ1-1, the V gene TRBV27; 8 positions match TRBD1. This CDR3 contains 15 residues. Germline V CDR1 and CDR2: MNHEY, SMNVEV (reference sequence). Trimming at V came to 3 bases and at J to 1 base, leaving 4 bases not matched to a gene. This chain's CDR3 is CASSFSGTGNTEAFF. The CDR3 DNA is TGTGCCAGCAGTTTCTCCGGGACAGGGAACACTGAAGCTTTCTTT.

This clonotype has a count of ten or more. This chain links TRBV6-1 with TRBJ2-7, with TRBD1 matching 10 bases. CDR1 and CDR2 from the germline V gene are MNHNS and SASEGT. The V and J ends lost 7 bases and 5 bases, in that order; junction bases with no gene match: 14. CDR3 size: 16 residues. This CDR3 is CASITSGTGAFHEQYF. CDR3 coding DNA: TGTGCCAGCATTACATCCGGGACAGGGGCGTTCCACGAGCAGTACTTC.

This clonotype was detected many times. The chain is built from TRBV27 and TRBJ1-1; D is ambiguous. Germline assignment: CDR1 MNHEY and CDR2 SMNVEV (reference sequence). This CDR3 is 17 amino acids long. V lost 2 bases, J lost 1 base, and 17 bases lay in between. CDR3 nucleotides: TGTGCCAGCAGTTTAAGCCGCTCTAGAGGGCGGAACACTGAAGCTTTCTTT. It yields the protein CASSLSRSRGRNTEAFF.

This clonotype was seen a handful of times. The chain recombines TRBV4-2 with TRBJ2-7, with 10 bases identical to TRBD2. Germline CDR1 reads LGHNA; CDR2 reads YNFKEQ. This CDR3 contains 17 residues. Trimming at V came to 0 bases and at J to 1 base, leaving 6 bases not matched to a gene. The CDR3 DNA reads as TGTGCCAGCAGCCAAGATCCGGCTAGCGGGAGTTCCTACGAGCAGTACTTC. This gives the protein CASSQDPASGSSYEQYF.

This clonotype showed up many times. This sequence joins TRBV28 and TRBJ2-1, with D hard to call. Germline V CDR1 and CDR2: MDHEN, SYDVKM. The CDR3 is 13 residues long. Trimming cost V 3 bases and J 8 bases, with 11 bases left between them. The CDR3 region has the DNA TGTGCCAGCAGTTTGGGTGGGTCTGATGAGCAGTTCTTC. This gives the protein CASSLGGSDEQFF.

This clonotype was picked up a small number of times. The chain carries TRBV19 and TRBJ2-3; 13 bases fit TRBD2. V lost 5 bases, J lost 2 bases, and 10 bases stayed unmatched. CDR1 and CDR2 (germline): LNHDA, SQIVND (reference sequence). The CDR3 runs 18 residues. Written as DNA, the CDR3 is TGTGCCAGTAGTCCCGGGACTAGCGGGATCGATTCCACAGATACGCAGTATTTT. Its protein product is CASSPGTSGIDSTDTQYF.

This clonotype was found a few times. This chain's CDR3 is CASSVDGGTGELFF. The CDR3 nucleotides read TGTGCCAGCAGCGTAGACGGGGGAACCGGGGAGCTGTTTTTT. The chain links TRBV9 to TRBJ2-2; tentative D call: TRBD2 (6 bases). Per the germline V gene, CDR1 is SGDLS and CDR2 is YYNGEE. The V and J ends lost 0 bases and 5 bases respectively, with 8 bases between them. The CDR3 contains 14 residues. The entire variable domain, with the rest obtained from reference TRBV9 and TRBJ2-2, is as follows: DSGVTQTPKHLITATGQRVTLRCSPRSGDLSVYWYQQSLDQGLQFLIQYYNGEERAKGNILERFSAQQFPDLHSELNLSSLELGDSALYFCASSVDGGTGELFFGEGSRLTVL.

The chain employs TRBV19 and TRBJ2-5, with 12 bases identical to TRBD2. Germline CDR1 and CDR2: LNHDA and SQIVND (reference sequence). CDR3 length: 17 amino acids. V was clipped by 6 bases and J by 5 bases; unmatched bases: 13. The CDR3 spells CASSLRETSGSAETQYF. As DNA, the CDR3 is TGTGCCAGTAGCCTTAGAGAGACTAGCGGGAGTGCGGAGACCCAGTACTTC.